The sequence of this TCR beta chain was determined in a study of T cell responses to AZD1222 COVID-19 vaccine. Study-level information: Doses given second, at about 4 or about 12 weeks, were pooled.

This clone is a singleton in its sample. Its matching antigen is unknown. Sequencing used immunoSEQ multiplex PCR; TCRdb keeps in-frame clones, though not all of them. The repertoire consists of more than 250,000 clones, with approximately 95% occurring once and the leading ten covering around 0.6%. The CDR3 extends over 13 amino acids. V dropped 5 bases and J dropped 4 bases, with 12 bases sitting between them. General study results and limits: Females outnumbered males among donors, who were mostly white British; clonal diversity was possibly underestimated. Along spike, vaccine-associated CD4 TCRs were found throughout, with dominance at 160-218 and 743-854.

The material was peripheral blood, obtained on day 0 of AZD1222 vaccination. This TCR was recovered from an adult in good health. V is TRBV12-3 or TRBV12-4 and J is TRBJ2-7; tentative D call: TRBD2 (5 bases). CDR3: CASSTGEKYEQYF. CDR3 coding DNA: TGTGCCAGCAGTACCGGGGAAAAGTACGAGCAGTACTTC.